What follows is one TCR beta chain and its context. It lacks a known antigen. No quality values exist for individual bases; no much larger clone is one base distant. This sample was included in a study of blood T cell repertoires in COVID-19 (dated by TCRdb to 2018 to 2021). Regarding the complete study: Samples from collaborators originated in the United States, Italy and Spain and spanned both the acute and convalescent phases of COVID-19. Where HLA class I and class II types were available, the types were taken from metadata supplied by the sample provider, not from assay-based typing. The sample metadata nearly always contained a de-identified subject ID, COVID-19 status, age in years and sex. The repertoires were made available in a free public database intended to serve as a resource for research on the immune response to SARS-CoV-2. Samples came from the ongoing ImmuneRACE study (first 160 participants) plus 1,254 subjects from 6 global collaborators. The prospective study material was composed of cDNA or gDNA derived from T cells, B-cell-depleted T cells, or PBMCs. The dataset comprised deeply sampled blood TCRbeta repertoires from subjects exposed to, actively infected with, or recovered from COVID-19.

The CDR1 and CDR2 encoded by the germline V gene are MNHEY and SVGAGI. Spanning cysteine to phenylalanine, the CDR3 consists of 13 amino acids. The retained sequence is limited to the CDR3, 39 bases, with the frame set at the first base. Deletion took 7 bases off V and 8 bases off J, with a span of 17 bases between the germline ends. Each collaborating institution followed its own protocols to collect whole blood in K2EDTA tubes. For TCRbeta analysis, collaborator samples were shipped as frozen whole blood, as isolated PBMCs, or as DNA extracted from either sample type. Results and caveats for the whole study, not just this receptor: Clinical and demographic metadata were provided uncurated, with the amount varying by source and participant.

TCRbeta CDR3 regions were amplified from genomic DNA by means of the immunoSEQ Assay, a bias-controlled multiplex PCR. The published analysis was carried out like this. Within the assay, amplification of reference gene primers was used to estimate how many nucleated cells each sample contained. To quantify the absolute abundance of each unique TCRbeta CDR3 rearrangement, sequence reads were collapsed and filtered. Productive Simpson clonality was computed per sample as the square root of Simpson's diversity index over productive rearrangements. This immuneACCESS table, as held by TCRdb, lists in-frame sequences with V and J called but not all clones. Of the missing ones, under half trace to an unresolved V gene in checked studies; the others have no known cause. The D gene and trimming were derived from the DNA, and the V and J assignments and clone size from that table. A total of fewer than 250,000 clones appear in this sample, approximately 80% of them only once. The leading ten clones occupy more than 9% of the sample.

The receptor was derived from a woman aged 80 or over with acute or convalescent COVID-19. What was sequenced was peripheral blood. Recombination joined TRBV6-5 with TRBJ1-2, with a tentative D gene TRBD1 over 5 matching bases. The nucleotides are TGTGCCAGCACCCCCTCGTGGGGCTTGGGCTACACCTTC. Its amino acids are CASTPSWGLGYTF.